The sequence of this T cell receptor beta chain was determined in a study of T-cell reconstitution after alpha-beta-depleted transplantation in children. Points from the study as a whole: The study traced high day-60 TCRbeta diversity in some patients to surviving recipient T cells and thymic progenitors. After transplant, at about two months, alpha-beta T cells were reportedly derived from several hundred expanded graft clones. At one year after transplant, newly produced T cells mostly accounted for T-cell counts and diversity.

It was with unique molecular identifiers that the TCRbeta library was prepared. MiXCR, applied by TCRdb to the PCR reads, yields one record per CDR3 protein. The sample records around 700,000 distinct CDR3 sequences, less than 15% being singletons. Germline CDR1 reads MGHRA; CDR2 reads YSYEKL. V gave up 3 bases and J gave up 7 bases; unmatched junction bases: 7. This CDR3 has 14 amino acids. Regarding this clonotype: The antigen is unknown.

The TCR sequence derives from a girl aged 2 to 9 with congenital amegakaryocytic thrombocytopenia, due to receive a stem cell transplant. The rearrangement uses TRBV4-1 and TRBJ1-2; TRBD1 matches 8 bases. Sequencing used PBMCs, obtained before TCRalphabeta/CD19-depleted stem cell transplant. The CDR3 nucleotides read TGCGCCAGCAGCCAGTCCCAGGGGGCGGGTGGCTACACCTTC. The encoded protein is CASSQSQGAGGYTF.